The 7 T cell receptor beta chains in this list originate from one sample, sequenced in a study of early T cells in non-severe SARS-CoV-2 infection. TCRdb reprocessed the 5' RACE reads with MiXCR, giving one entry per CDR3 protein. The sample lists roughly 43,000 distinct CDR3 sequences, around a quarter occurring once. The source was whole blood, collected at baseline. All receptors come from an adult who was a healthcare worker with PCR-confirmed SARS-CoV-2 infection or an uninfected control (not recorded which).

The genes are TRBV20-1 and TRBJ2-7, with 11 bases matching TRBD2. CDR1 is DFQATT and CDR2 is SNEGSKA in the germline V gene (reference sequence). V trimming: 0 bases; J trimming: 3 bases; junction bases outside the gene matches: 7. The CDR3 extends over 16 amino acids. In DNA form, the CDR3 reads TGCAGTGCTAGAGATGGGAGACTAGCGGGGATCTACGAGCAGTACTTC. Its translation is CSARDGRLAGIYEQYF.

This clonotype was picked up a small number of times. The chain has TRBV12-3 or TRBV12-4 and TRBJ2-7, with 7 positions matching TRBD1. The V and J ends lost 6 bases and 9 bases, in that order; junction bases with no gene match: 14. This CDR3 spans 14 amino acids. The CDR3 here is CASSPLRLQGRQYF. CDR3 coding DNA: TGTGCCAGCAGCCCGCTACGTCTACAGGGGAGGCAGTACTTC.

The genes are TRBV3-1 and TRBJ1-1; the D gene is possibly TRBD1 (5 bases). This CDR3 region has 11 residues. The V gene's germline CDR1 is LGHDT and CDR2 YNNKEL (reference sequence). V shed 6 bases and J shed 3 bases, with 5 bases lying between them. The CDR3, as DNA: TGTGCCAGCAGAGGGGACACTGAAGCTTTCTTT. The encoded protein is CASRGDTEAFF.

The rearrangement uses TRBV5-5 and TRBJ2-7; D is perhaps TRBD1 or TRBD2 (5 bases each). V shed 3 bases and J shed 3 bases, with 16 bases lying between them. The CDR3 loop spans 15 amino acids. CDR1 SGHKS and CDR2 YYEKEE come from the germline V gene (reference sequence). The CDR3 region is CASSSRDREIYEQYF. The CDR3 nucleotides are TGTGCCAGCAGCTCGAGGGACCGAGAAATCTACGAGCAGTACTTC.

This chain connects TRBV4-2 to TRBJ2-3, with no clear D. The length of the CDR3 is 12 residues. V shed 0 bases and J shed 4 bases, with 2 bases lying between them. Germline-derived CDR1 and CDR2 are LGHNA and YNFKEQ. The CDR3 region is CASSQEPDTQYF. The CDR3 DNA reads as TGTGCCAGCAGCCAAGAGCCAGATACGCAGTATTTT.

The V call is TRBV29-1, the J call TRBJ2-5; D might be TRBD2 (5 bases). V was trimmed by 0 bases and J by 0 bases, leaving 11 bases between them. The length of the CDR3 is 15 residues. Looked up from germline, CDR1 is SQVTM and CDR2 is ANQGSEA. The CDR3 loop is CSVEDATMYQETQYF. In nucleotides, the CDR3 is TGCAGCGTTGAAGATGCGACTATGTACCAAGAGACCCAGTACTTC.

This clonotype has a handful of counts. The rearrangement joins TRBV6-2 or TRBV6-3 to TRBJ2-5; D not certain. This CDR3 has 16 residues. From germline, CDR1 is MNHEY and CDR2 SVGEGT. V was cut by 5 bases and J by 1 base, with 17 bases left in between. The DNA of the CDR3 is TGTGCCAGCAGTCCGCCCAGACTCCGTCCCCAAGAGACCCAGTACTTC. Residues: CASSPPRLRPQETQYF.